This TCR beta chain appears in the sequencing data of a study of T cell responses to AZD1222 COVID-19 vaccine. Findings and limits, study-wide: Spike was spanned by vaccine-associated CD4 TCRs, with dominance at 160-218 and 743-854. Females made up more of the donors, who were largely white British, and clonal diversity may have come out too low.

Regarding this clone: The target antigen is unknown.

Assay: immunoSEQ multiplex PCR; the TCRdb copy retains only in-frame clones and omits some. The top ten hold about 5% of the sample, which has 110,000 or so clones, roughly 90% seen once. Germline V lookup: CDR1 SSHAT, CDR2 FNYEAQ (reference sequence). CDR3 length: 15 amino acids. The trim removed 5 bases at V and 3 bases at J, leaving 7 bases unmatched. This sequence originates from an adult in good health. This specimen was peripheral blood, taken on day 0 of AZD1222 vaccination. This rearrangement joins TRBV7-7 to TRBJ1-5; 7 positions match TRBD1. CDR3 amino acids: CASSPPGQHNQPQHF. CDR3 sequence (DNA): TGTGCCAGCAGCCCACCGGGACAGCACAATCAGCCCCAGCATTTT.